What follows is one T cell receptor beta chain and its context. Its target is unknown. The source of the sample is a study of PD-1 blockade in classical Hodgkin lymphoma. Sample time point: cycle 4 day 1 (C4D1), after less than seven weeks of nivolumab. Every single patient, without exception, relapsed after autologous stem cell transplantation, and brentuximab vedotin exposure varied. Patients' outcomes at their best amounted to complete response, partial response or progressive disease. General study results and limits: A significant rise in TCR diversity was seen by C4D1 for CD4+ cells but not for CD8+ cells. Prior therapy or disease activity may underlie the repertoire differences, whose causes remain undefined. Patients newly diagnosed and complete responders had comparable baseline diversity.

The V segment lost 4 bases and the J segment 6 bases; nucleotides outside the gene matches: 11. Germline assignment: CDR1 SGDLS and CDR2 YYNGEE. This CDR3 region has 16 residues. Profiling relied on immunoSEQ multiplex PCR, and the TCRdb table lists in-frame clones only, not all of them. The sample consists of some 27,000 clones, about 82% of them appearing once. This rearrangement joins TRBV9 to TRBJ2-1; 9 nucleotides match TRBD2. This specimen was peripheral blood mononuclear cells (PBMCs), taken before the fourth cycle of nivolumab. The origin of this receptor is a human donor with classical Hodgkin lymphoma. CDR3 loop: CASSLTSGRMGNEQFF. The DNA for the CDR3 is TGTGCCAGCAGCTTAACGAGCGGGAGGATGGGCAATGAGCAGTTCTTC.